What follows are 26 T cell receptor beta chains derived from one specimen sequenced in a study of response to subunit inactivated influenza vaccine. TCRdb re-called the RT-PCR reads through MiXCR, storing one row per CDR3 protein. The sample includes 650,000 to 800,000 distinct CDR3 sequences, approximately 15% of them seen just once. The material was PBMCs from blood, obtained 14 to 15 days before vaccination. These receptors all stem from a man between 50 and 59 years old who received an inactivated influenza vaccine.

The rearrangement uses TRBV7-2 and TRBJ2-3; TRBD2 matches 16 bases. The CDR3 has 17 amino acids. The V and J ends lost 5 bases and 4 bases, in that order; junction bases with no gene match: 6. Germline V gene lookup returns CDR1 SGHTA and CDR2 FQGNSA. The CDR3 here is CASSPGTSGGASDTQYF. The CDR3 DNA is TGTGCCAGCAGCCCCGGGACTAGCGGGGGGGCCTCAGATACGCAGTATTTT. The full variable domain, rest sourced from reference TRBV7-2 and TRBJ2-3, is GAGVSQSPSNKVTEKGKDVELRCDPISGHTALYWYRQSLGQGLEFLIYFQGNSAPDKSGLPSDRFSAERTGGSVSTLTIQRTQQEDSAVYLCASSPGTSGGASDTQYFGPGTRLTVL.

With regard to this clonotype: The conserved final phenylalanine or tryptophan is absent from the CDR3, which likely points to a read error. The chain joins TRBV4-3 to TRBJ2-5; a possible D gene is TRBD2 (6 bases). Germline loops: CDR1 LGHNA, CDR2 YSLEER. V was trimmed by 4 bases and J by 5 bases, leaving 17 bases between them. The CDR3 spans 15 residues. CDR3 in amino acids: CASSRRDSGGETQYI. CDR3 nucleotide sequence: TGCGCCAGCAGCCGAAGGGACTCAGGAGGGGAGACCCAGTACATC.

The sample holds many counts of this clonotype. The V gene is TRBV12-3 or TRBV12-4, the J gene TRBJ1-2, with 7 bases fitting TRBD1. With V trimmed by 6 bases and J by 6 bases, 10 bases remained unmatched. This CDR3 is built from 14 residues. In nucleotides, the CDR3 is TGTGCCAGCAGCCCCCCCGGCAGGGGGGATGGCTACACCTTC. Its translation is CASSPPGRGDGYTF.

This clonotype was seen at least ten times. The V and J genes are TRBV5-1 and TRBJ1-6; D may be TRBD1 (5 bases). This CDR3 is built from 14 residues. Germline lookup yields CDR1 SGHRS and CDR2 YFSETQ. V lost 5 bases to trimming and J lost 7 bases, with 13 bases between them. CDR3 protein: CASSSGHQNSPLHF. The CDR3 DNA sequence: TGCGCCAGCAGTTCGGGGCATCAAAATTCACCCCTCCACTTT.

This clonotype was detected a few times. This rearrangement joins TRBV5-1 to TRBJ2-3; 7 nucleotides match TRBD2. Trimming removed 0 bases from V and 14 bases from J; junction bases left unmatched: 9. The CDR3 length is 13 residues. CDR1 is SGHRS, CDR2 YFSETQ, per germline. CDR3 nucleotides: TGCGCCAGCAGCTTGGGTGGGCTCGGGACTATGTATTTT. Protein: CASSLGGLGTMYF.

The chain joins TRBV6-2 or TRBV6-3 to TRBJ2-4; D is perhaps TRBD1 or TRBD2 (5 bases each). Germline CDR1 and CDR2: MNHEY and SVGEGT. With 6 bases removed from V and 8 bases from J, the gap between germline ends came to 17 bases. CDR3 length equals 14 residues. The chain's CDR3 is CASSPGTAFYIQYF. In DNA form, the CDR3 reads TGTGCCAGCAGCCCTGGGACCGCATTCTACATTCAGTACTTC.

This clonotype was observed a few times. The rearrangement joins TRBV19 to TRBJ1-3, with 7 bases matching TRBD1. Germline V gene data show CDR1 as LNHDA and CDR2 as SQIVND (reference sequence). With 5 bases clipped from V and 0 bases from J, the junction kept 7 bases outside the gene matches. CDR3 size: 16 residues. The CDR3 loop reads CASSPGQARSGNTIYF. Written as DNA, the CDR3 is TGTGCCAGTAGTCCCGGACAGGCCCGCTCTGGAAACACCATATATTTT.

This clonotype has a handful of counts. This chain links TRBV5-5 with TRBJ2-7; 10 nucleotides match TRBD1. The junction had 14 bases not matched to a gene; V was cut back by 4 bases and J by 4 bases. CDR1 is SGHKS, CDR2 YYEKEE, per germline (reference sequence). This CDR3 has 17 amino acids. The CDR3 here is CASSPWTGGTYPYEQYF. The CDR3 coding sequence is TGTGCCAGCAGCCCTTGGACAGGGGGGACCTATCCTTACGAGCAGTACTTC.

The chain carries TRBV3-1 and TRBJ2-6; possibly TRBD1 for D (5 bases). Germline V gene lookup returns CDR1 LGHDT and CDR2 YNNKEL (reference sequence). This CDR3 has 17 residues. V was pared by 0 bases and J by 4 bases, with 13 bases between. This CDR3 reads CASSQDLKGVGANVLTF. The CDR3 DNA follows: TGTGCCAGCAGCCAAGATCTTAAAGGGGTGGGGGCCAACGTCCTGACTTTC.

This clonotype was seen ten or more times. The CDR3 loop is CASSHSSYNSPLHF. Here the CDR3 DNA reads TGCGCCAGCAGCCACAGCTCCTATAATTCACCCCTCCACTTT. The chain links TRBV4-1 to TRBJ1-6; D is unresolved. This CDR3 has 14 residues. Germline V gene sequence: CDR1 MGHRA, CDR2 YSYEKL. The germline V and J ends were trimmed by 3 bases and 0 bases, with 3 bases remaining between them.

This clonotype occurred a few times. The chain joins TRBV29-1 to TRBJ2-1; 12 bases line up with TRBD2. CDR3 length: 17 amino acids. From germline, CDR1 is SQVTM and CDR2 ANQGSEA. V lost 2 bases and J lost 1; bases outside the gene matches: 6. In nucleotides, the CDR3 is TGCAGCGTTGAATACCCCGGACTAGCGGGGTCCTACAATGAGCAGTTCTTC. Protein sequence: CSVEYPGLAGSYNEQFF.

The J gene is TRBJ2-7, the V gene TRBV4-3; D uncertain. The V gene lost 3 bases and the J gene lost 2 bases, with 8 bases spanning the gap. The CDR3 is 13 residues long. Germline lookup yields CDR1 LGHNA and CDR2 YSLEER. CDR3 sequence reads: CASSQYQTYEQYF. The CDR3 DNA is TGCGCCAGCAGCCAGTACCAGACCTACGAGCAGTACTTC.

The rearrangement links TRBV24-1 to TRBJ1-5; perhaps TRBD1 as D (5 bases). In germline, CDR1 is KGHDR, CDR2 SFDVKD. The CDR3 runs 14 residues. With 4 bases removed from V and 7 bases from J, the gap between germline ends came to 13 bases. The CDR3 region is CATSEGRLGQPQHF. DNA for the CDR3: TGTGCCACCAGTGAGGGACGCCTCGGCCAGCCCCAGCATTTT.

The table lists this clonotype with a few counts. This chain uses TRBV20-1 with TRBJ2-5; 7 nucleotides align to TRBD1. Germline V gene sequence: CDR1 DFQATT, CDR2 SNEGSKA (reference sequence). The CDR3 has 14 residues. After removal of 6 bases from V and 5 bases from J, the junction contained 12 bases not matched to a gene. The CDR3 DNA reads TGCAGTGCACGCCTGTTAAGCAGGGGGGAGACCCAGTACTTC. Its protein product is CSARLLSRGETQYF.

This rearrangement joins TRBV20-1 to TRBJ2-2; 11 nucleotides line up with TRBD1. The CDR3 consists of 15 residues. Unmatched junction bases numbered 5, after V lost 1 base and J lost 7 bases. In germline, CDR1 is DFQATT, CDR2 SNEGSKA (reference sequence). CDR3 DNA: TGCAGTGCTAGAGGCGGACAGGGGGCTGTCGGGGAGCTGTTTTTT. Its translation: CSARGGQGAVGELFF.

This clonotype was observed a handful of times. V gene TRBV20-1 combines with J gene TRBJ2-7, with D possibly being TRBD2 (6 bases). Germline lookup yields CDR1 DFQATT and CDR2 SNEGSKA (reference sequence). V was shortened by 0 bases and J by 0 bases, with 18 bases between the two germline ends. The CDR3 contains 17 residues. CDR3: CSARDLGGVPSSYEQYF. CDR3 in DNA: TGCAGTGCTAGAGATCTTGGCGGGGTCCCGAGCTCCTACGAGCAGTACTTC.

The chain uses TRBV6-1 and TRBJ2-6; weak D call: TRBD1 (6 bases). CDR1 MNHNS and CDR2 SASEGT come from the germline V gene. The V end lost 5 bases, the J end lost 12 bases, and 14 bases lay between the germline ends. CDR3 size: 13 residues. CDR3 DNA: TGTGCCAGCAGTAAGACAGGCTGGGGCGTCCTGACTTTC. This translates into CASSKTGWGVLTF.

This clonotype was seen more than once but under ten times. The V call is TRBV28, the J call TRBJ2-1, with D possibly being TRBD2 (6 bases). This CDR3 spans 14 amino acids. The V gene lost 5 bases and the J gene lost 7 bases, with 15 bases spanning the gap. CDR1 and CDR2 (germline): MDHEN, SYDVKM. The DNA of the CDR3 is TGTGCCAGCAGTCCCCTGGAGGGTGGAAATGAGCAGTTCTTC. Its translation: CASSPLEGGNEQFF. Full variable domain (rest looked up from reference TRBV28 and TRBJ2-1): DVKVTQSSRYLVKRTGEKVFLECVQDMDHENMFWYRQDPGLGLRLIYFSYDVKMKEKGDIPEGYSVSREKKERFSLILESASTNQTSMYLCASSPLEGGNEQFFGPGTRLTVL.

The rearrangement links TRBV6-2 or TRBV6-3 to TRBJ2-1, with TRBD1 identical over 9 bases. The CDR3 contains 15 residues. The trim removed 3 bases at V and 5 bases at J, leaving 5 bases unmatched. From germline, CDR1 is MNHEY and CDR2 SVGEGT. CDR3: CASSYFRTGDNEQFF. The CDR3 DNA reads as TGTGCCAGCAGTTATTTTAGGACAGGGGACAATGAGCAGTTCTTC.

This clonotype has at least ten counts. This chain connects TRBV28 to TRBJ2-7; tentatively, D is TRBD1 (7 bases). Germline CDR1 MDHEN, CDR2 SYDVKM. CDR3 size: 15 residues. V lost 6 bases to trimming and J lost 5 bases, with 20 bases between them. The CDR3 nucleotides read TGTGCCAGCAGGGGGGGCGGGACAGTATTCCACGAGCAGTACTTC. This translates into CASRGGGTVFHEQYF.

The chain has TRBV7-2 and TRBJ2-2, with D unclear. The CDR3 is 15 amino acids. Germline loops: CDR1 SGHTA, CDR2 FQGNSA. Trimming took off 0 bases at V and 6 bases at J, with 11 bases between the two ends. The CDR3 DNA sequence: TGTGCCAGCAGCTTAGCCACAGCATGGCCCGGGGAGCTGTTTTTT. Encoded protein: CASSLATAWPGELFF.

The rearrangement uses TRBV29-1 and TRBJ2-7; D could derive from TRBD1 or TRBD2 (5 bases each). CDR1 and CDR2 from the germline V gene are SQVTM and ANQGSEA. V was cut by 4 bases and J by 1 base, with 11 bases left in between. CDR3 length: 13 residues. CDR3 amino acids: CSVGGRSSYEQYF. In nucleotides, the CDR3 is TGCAGCGTTGGGGGACGGAGTTCCTACGAGCAGTACTTC.

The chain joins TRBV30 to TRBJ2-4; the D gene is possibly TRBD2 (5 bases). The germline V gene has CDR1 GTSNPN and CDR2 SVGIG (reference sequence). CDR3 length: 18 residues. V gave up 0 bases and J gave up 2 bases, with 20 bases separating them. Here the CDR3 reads CAWSVPPSGRLSKNIQYF. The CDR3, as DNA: TGTGCCTGGAGTGTACCCCCAAGTGGGAGACTATCCAAAAACATTCAGTACTTC. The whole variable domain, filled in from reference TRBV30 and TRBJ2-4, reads SQTIHQWPATLVQPVGSPLSLECTVEGTSNPNLYWYRQAAGRGLQLLFYSVGIGQISSEVPQNLSASRPQDRQFILSSKKLLLSDSGFYLCAWSVPPSGRLSKNIQYFGAGTRLSVL.

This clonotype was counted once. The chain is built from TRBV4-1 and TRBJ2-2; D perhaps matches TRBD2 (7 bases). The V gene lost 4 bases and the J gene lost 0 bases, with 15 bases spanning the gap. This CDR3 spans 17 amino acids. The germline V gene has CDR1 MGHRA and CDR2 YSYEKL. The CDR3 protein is CASSPGGHVANTGELFF. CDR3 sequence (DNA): TGCGCCAGCAGCCCGGGGGGACATGTAGCGAACACCGGGGAGCTGTTTTTT.

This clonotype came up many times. CDR3 loop: CASRRRTVHETQYF. CDR3 sequence (DNA): TGTGCCAGCAGGCGGAGGACAGTCCACGAGACCCAGTACTTC. The chain has TRBV28 and TRBJ2-5; the D gene is possibly TRBD1 (6 bases). Germline loops: CDR1 MDHEN, CDR2 SYDVKM. The CDR3 has 14 residues. V was trimmed by 6 bases and J by 5 bases, leaving 16 bases between them.

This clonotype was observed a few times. Written as DNA, the CDR3 is TGCGCCAGCAGCTTGAGAGGGTCAGGGGCCTCTAACTATGGCTACACCTTC. Translation gives CASSLRGSGASNYGYTF. This chain connects TRBV5-1 to TRBJ1-2, with D maybe TRBD1 (6 bases). The CDR3 consists of 17 residues. CDR1 SGHRS and CDR2 YFSETQ come from the germline V gene. V lost 1 base to trimming and J lost 0 bases, with 16 bases between them.